This TCR beta chain is drawn from a study of Ad26.COV2.S vaccination and SARS-CoV-2 variants. As for the study in general: As a participant in COV1001, the donor was in the Ad26.COV2.S trial arm. Intramuscular Ad26.COV2.S doses were given once or twice, 56 days apart.

Specified treatment: approximately 18 received Ad26.COV2.S at low or high dose, single or two shots; several received placebo; per-sample allocation not given. At day 63 after the first vaccine or placebo injection, samples were drawn. Profiled with immunoSEQ multiplex PCR; TCRdb holds only in-frame clones, not every one. The table has under 500,000 clones, roughly 90% seen once. The clonotype comes from a person aged 18-60 years who received the Ad26.COV2.S COVID-19 vaccine or a placebo. The material was peripheral blood, obtained in a trial of Ad26.COV2.S vaccine versus placebo.

The CDR3 sequence is CASSDSASETQYF. The CDR3 DNA is TGTGCCAGCAGTGACTCGGCTAGCGAGACCCAGTACTTC. The rearrangement uses TRBV6-4 and TRBJ2-5, with TRBD2 as a possible D gene (5 bases). The V end was cut by 0 bases, the J end by 5 bases, with 7 bases between. CDR1 is MRHNA and CDR2 is SNTAGT in the germline V gene. The CDR3 extends over 13 amino acids.